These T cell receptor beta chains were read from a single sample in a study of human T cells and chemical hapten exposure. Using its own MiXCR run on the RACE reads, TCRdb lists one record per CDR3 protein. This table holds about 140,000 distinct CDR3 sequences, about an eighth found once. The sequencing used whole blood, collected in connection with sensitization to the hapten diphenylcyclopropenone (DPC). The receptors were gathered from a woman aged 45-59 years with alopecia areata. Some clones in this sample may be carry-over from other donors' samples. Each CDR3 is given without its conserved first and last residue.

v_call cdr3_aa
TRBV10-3 AISEGGSSPQETQY
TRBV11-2 ASSLGGAGVMRSTGELF
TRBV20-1 SARVIGTDTSPLH
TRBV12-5 ASGLVRGAGSGELF
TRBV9 ASSPRIGGGTEAF
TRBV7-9 ASSAGTSGRFETQY
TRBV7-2 ASRRGGLNTEAF
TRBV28 ASRPMTGVGTEAF
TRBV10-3 AISEPGTGGNEQF
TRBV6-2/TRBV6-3 ASSYSRLNEQF
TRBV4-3 ASSQGAGRSVDTQY
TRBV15 ATSRDQGTNTGELF
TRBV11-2 ASSLNRGGYEQY
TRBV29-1 SAGLAGATNEQF
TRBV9 ASSGGLAGGAETQY
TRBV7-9 ASSSSLAGADQPQH
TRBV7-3 ASSKGLAAGELF
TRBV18 ASSPRQTGTEAF
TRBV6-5 ASSQGTVNIDTQY
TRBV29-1 SVDQGSGVNQPQH
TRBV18 ASSRASQETQY
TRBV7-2 ASSARGRAATNEKLF
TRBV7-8 ASSLARPGELF
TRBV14 ASSQEIRAAVNEQF
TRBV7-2 ASSLGDTFNEKLF
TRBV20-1 SAPSTSTSTDTQY
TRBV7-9 ASSFPGVRREGEEFPGKNIQY
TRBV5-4 ASSLVTGFGGRDYNEQF
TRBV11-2 ASSFARSGRARETQY
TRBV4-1 SSSARVDTDTQY
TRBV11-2 ASSSGTTSRETQY
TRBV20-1 SVTGKLGEQY
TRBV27 ASRRFSLADTQY
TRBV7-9 ASSLGQGGQGAYEQY
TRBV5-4 ASSPSGASIADTQY
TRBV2 ASSESRQGAQPQH
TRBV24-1 ATSDSGGPSGWAYNEQF
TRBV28 ASSFGRVGAF
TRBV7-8 ASSPRGGRETQY
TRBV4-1 ASSQDGDGYT
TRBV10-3 AISAGNYGYT
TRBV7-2 ASSPLAGDETQY
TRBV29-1 SVGDRGTEVF
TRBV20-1 SAREGRGAYGYT
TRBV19 ASSYLDRSQGQY
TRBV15 ATSGTVPSPLH
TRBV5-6 ASSFLCGSGNTIY
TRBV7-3 ASSRRNSGAGANVLT
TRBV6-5 ASTPLTGTSPLH
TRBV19 ASIPAGLYTGELF
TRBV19 ASSTGTGGENTEAF
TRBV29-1 SVGLAGARSYNEQF
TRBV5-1 ASSLGERTYEQY
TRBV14 ASSQDPVRNTQY
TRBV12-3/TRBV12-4 ASRGSGRPPYNEQF
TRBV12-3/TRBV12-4 ASNTLWQQGGSGYT
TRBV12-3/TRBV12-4 ASRGRSSTEAF
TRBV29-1 SLRLAGGRGGTDTQY
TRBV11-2 ASSLAILSYNEQF